Listed below are T cell receptor beta chains from one sample, sequenced in a study of T cell clones after liver transplantation. The data were produced by immunoSEQ multiplex PCR, yet TCRdb's version contains in-frame clones alone and is incomplete. The sample has some 120,000 clones, around nine tenths seen once. Sequencing used CD4+ T cells from blood, obtained 12 months after liver transplant. The receptors come from a human patient who received a liver transplant. These T cells may partly come from the graft donor. CDR3s include the opening cysteine and the closing phenylalanine or tryptophan. A D gene is named only where the DNA matches it firmly. Size is stated for part of the rows, as once, few or many counts, or as a class when the clone is expanded.

cdr3_aa | cdr3_nt | j_call | clone_size | v_call | d_call
CASKGPAANYGYTF | TGTGCCAGCAAAGGCCCGGCGGCTAACTATGGCTACACCTTC | TRBJ1-2 | few | TRBV2 | -
CASSWAGDGRPTDTQYF | TGTGCCAGCAGCTGGGCGGGAGACGGACGACCCACAGATACGCAGTATTTT | TRBJ2-3 | - | TRBV5-8 | TRBD2
CASSNRDRAHYGYTF | TGTGCCAGCTCAAACCGGGACCGCGCTCACTATGGCTACACCTTC | TRBJ1-2 | - | TRBV18 | -
CASSPGQGYYEQYF | TGTGCCAGCTCACCGGGACAGGGGTATTACGAGCAGTACTTC | TRBJ2-7 | - | TRBV18 | TRBD1
CASWSRVGGTEAFF | TGTGCCAGCTGGAGCAGGGTGGGGGGCACTGAAGCTTTCTTT | TRBJ1-1 | once | TRBV2 | -
CASTGPRTNYGYTF | TGTGCCAGCACGGGACCCAGAACTAACTATGGCTACACCTTC | TRBJ1-2 | - | TRBV28 | -
CASSGGISNQPQHF | TGTGCCAGCAGTGGGGGCATTAGCAATCAGCCCCAGCATTTT | TRBJ1-5 | - | TRBV6-1 | -
CASGFNGGTEAFF | TGTGCTAGTGGTTTCAATGGTGGCACTGAAGCTTTCTTT | TRBJ1-1 | few | TRBV12-5 | -
CAWRTSGTGEQFF | TGTGCCTGGCGGACTAGCGGGACGGGTGAGCAGTTCTTC | TRBJ2-1 | - | TRBV30 | TRBD2
CASSLDFSGANVLTF | TGTGCCAGCAGCTTAGATTTCTCTGGGGCCAACGTCCTGACTTTC | TRBJ2-6 | - | TRBV11-2 | -
CASSKCSGTRVYEQYF | TGTGCCAGCAGCAAATGCTCCGGGACACGGGTTTACGAGCAGTACTTC | TRBJ2-7 | - | TRBV21-1 | -
CASSREVRQETQYF | TGTGCCAGCAGCCGGGAGGTCAGACAAGAGACCCAGTACTTC | TRBJ2-5 | - | TRBV5-4 | TRBD2
CASRLNTEAFF | TGTGCCAGCAGACTGAACACTGAAGCTTTCTTT | TRBJ1-1 | - | TRBV25-1 | -
CASSPLGQGARGNTIYF | TGTGCCAGCAGTCCTTTGGGACAGGGGGCGCGTGGAAACACCATATATTTT | TRBJ1-3 | - | TRBV28 | TRBD1
CASSVGVDTEAFF | TGTGCCAGCAGTGTCGGGGTCGACACTGAAGCTTTCTTT | TRBJ1-1 | - | TRBV2 | -
CASSLGFGTGGQETQYF | TGCGCCAGCAGCTTGGGATTCGGGACAGGGGGCCAAGAGACCCAGTACTTC | TRBJ2-5 | - | TRBV5-1 | TRBD1
CASSYASGKSDEQFF | TGTGCCAGCAGTTACGCTAGCGGGAAGTCCGATGAGCAGTTCTTC | TRBJ2-1 | once | TRBV6-5 | TRBD2
CASSQASGRVEQYF | TGCGCCAGCAGCCAAGCCAGCGGGAGGGTTGAGCAGTACTTC | TRBJ2-7 | - | TRBV4-3 | TRBD2
CASSPPGQGPYEQYF | TGTGCCAGCAGCCCCCCGGGACAGGGCCCCTACGAGCAGTACTTC | TRBJ2-7 | - | TRBV28 | TRBD1
CASSIGNREDEQYF | TGTGCCAGTAGTATTGGGAACAGGGAAGACGAGCAGTACTTC | TRBJ2-7 | few | TRBV19 | -
CASSRDRETQPQHF | TGTGCCAGCAGCCGGGACAGGGAGACTCAGCCCCAGCATTTT | TRBJ1-5 | - | TRBV28 | TRBD1
CASRTLAGRSYNEQFF | TGTGCCAGCAGGACCCTAGCGGGTCGCTCCTACAATGAGCAGTTCTTC | TRBJ2-1 | - | TRBV28 | TRBD2
CASSPGGVGSIGSDTQYF | TGTGCCAGCAGTCCCGGCGGGGTCGGCTCAATCGGATCAGATACGCAGTATTTT | TRBJ2-3 | - | TRBV27 | -
CSVTTGDRAEAFF | TGCAGCGTTACCACAGGGGATCGGGCTGAAGCTTTCTTT | TRBJ1-1 | few | TRBV29-1 | TRBD1
CASSLVGQGASNEQFF | TGTGCCAGCAGCTTAGTGGGACAGGGGGCGTCCAATGAGCAGTTCTTC | TRBJ2-1 | - | TRBV11-3 | TRBD1
CASSRGTGEQPQHF | TGTGCCAGCTCACGTGGGACAGGGGAGCAGCCCCAGCATTTT | TRBJ1-5 | - | TRBV18 | TRBD1
CASSSPMGDTQYF | TGTGCCAGCAGCTCCCCGATGGGGGATACGCAGTATTTT | TRBJ2-3 | few | TRBV7-3 | -
CASSRIRTDNEQFF | TGCGCCAGCAGCAGGATTCGGACTGACAATGAGCAGTTCTTC | TRBJ2-1 | - | TRBV5-1 | -
CSALGRAEAFF | TGCAGTGCCCTCGGACGGGCTGAAGCTTTCTTT | TRBJ1-1 | once | TRBV20-1 | -
CASSLSHETQYF | TGTGCCAGCAGCTTAAGTCATGAGACCCAGTACTTC | TRBJ2-5 | - | TRBV7-2 | -
CASSSISGRPSNEQFF | TGTGCCAGCAGCTCGATTAGCGGGAGGCCCTCTAATGAGCAGTTCTTC | TRBJ2-1 | - | TRBV7-3 | TRBD2
CASSLGQGWSTDTQYF | TGTGCCAGCAGCTTAGGACAGGGCTGGAGCACAGATACGCAGTATTTT | TRBJ2-3 | - | TRBV7-2 | TRBD1
CASTSGQGRDGYTF | TGTGCCAGCACCAGCGGACAGGGGAGGGATGGCTACACCTTC | TRBJ1-2 | - | TRBV28 | TRBD1
CASSIRLAGVTDTQYF | TGTGCCAGTAGTATACGACTAGCGGGAGTCACAGATACGCAGTATTTT | TRBJ2-3 | - | TRBV19 | TRBD2
CAISAATGDSEAFF | TGTGCCATCAGTGCGGCGACAGGGGACTCTGAAGCTTTCTTT | TRBJ1-1 | once | TRBV10-3 | TRBD1
CASSENPLRQFF | TGTGCCAGCAGTGAAAACCCCTTAAGGCAGTTCTTC | TRBJ2-1 | - | TRBV6-1 | -
CASSLGQGGSNTEAFF | TGTGCCAGCAGCTTAGGACAGGGGGGATCGAACACTGAAGCTTTCTTT | TRBJ1-1 | - | TRBV11-2 | TRBD1
CASSNRDTPTYEQYF | TGTGCCAGTAGTAACCGGGACACTCCGACTTACGAGCAGTACTTC | TRBJ2-7 | - | TRBV19 | -
CASSASFGAREQYF | TGTGCCAGCAGCGCCTCTTTCGGGGCGCGGGAGCAGTACTTC | TRBJ2-7 | - | TRBV9 | -
CATSRGASGVISGELFF | TGTGCCACCAGCAGAGGGGCTAGCGGGGTTATTAGCGGGGAGCTGTTTTTT | TRBJ2-2 | - | TRBV15 | TRBD2
CASSIRTSGSSYNEQFF | TGTGCCAGTAGTATACGGACTAGCGGGAGCTCCTACAATGAGCAGTTCTTC | TRBJ2-1 | - | TRBV19 | TRBD2
CASSPSYGYTF | TGTGCCAGCAGTCCCTCTTATGGCTACACCTTC | TRBJ1-2 | few | TRBV2 | -
CASSIGDLYEQYF | TGTGCCAGTAGTATAGGGGATCTCTACGAGCAGTACTTC | TRBJ2-7 | once | TRBV19 | -
CASSLGGTTYEQYF | TGCGCCAGCAGCTTGGGCGGGACAACATACGAGCAGTACTTC | TRBJ2-7 | - | TRBV5-1 | -
CASSQTSGRSDTQYF | TGTGCCAGCAGCCAGACTAGCGGGAGATCTGATACGCAGTATTTT | TRBJ2-3 | - | TRBV11-3 | TRBD2
CASSDRGGGYTF | TGTGCCAGCAGTGACAGGGGGGGAGGCTACACCTTC | TRBJ1-2 | - | TRBV2 | TRBD1
CATSRRTEGYEQYF | TGTGCCACCTCCCGCCGGACAGAAGGCTACGAGCAGTACTTC | TRBJ2-7 | - | TRBV25-1 | -
CASSVGGYEGGTGELFF | TGTGCCAGCAGCGTAGGAGGTTATGAGGGTGGCACCGGGGAGCTGTTTTTT | TRBJ2-2 | - | TRBV9 | -